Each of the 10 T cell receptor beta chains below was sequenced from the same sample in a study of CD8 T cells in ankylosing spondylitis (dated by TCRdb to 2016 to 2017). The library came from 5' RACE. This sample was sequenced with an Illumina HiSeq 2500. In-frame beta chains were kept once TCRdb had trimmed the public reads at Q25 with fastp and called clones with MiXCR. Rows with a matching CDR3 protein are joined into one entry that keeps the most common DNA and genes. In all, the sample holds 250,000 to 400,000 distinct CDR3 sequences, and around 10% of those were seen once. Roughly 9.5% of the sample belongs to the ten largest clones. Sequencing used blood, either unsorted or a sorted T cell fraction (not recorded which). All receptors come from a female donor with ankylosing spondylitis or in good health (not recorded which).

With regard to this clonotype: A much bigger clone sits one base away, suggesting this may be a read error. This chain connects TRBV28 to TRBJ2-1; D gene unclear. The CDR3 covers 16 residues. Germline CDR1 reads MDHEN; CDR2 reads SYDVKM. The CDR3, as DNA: TGTGCCAGCAGCAAGGTACAAGAACTGTGGAGCAATGTGCAGTTCTTC. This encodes CASSKVQELWSNVQFF.

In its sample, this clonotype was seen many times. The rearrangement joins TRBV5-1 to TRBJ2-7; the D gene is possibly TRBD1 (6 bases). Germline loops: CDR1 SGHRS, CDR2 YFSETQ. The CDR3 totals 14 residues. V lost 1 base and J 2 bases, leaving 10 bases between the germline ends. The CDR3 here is CASSLRDKTYEQYF. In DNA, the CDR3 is TGCGCCAGCAGCTTGAGGGACAAAACCTACGAGCAGTACTTC.

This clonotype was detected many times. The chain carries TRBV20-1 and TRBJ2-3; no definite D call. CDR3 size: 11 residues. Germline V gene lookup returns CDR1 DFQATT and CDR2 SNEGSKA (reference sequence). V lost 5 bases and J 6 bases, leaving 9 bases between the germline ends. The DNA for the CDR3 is TGCAGTGCTTCCTTAATTGATACGCAGTATTTT. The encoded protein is CSASLIDTQYF.

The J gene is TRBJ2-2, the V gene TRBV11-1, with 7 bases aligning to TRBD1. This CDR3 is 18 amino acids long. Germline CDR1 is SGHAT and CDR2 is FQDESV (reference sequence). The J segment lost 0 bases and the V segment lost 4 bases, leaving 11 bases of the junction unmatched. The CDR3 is CASSSRQGLKANTGELFF. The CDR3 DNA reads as TGTGCCAGCAGCTCCCGACAGGGATTAAAAGCGAACACCGGGGAGCTGTTTTTT.

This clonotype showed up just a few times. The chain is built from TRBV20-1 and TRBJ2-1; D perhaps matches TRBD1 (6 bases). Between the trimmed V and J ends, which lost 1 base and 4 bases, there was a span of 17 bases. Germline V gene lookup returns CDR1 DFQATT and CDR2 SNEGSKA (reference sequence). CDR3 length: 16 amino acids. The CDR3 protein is CSARVSTGSRYNEQFF. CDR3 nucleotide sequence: TGCAGTGCTAGAGTGAGTACAGGGAGCCGATACAATGAGCAGTTCTTC.

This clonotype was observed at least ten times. CDR3 in amino acids: CSALEGVGEQFF. DNA of the CDR3: TGCAGCGCCTTAGAGGGAGTCGGTGAGCAGTTCTTC. The chain uses TRBV29-1 and TRBJ2-1; maybe TRBD2 (5 bases). V gave up 7 bases and J gave up 9 bases, with 16 bases separating them. The CDR3 is 12 amino acids. The germline gives CDR1 SQVTM, CDR2 ANQGSEA.

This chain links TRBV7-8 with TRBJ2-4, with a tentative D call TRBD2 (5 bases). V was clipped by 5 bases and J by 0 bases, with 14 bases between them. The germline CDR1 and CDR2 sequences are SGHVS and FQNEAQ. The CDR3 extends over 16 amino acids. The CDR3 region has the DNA TGTGCCAGCAGCCCGGAGGACCTTTTAGCCAAAAACATTCAGTACTTC. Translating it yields CASSPEDLLAKNIQYF.

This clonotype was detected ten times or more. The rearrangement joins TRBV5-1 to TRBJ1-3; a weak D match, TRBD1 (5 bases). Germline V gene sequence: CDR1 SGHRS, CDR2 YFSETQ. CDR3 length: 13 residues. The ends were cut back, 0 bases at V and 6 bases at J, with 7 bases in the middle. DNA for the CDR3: TGCGCCAGCAGCTTGGCGGGGGAAAACACCATATATTTT. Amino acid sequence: CASSLAGENTIYF.

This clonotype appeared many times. CDR3 sequence (DNA): TGTGCCAGCAGCTTTGACTCCTCTCTCAATGAGCAGTTCTTC. Its protein is CASSFDSSLNEQFF. This sequence joins TRBV7-6 and TRBJ2-1; D is undetermined. V lost 3 bases and J 6 bases, leaving 12 bases between the germline ends. The CDR3 extends over 14 amino acids. Germline CDR1 SGHVS, CDR2 FNYEAQ. The complete variable domain, with remaining parts taken from reference TRBV7-6 and TRBJ2-1, reads GAGVSQSPRYKVTKRGQDVALRCDPISGHVSLYWYRQALGQGPEFLTYFNYEAQQDKSGLPNDRFSAERPEGSISTLTIQRTEQRDSAMYRCASSFDSSLNEQFFGPGTRLTVL.

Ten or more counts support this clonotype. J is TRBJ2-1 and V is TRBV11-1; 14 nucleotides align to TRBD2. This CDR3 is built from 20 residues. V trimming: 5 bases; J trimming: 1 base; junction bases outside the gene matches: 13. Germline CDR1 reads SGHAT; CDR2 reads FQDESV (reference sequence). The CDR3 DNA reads TGTGCCAGCAGCCCCCAAATCGGGACTAGCGGGAGAGGGTCCTACAATGAGCAGTTCTTC. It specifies CASSPQIGTSGRGSYNEQFF.